This T cell receptor (beta chain) is from a study of long-term antiretroviral therapy in people with HIV. J was trimmed by 7 bases and V by 1 base; bases with no gene match: 3. CDR3 length equals 15 residues. The germline V gene encodes CDR1 PRHDT and CDR2 FYEKMQ (reference sequence). Findings and caveats of the study: Older ART regimens were possibly in use when the blood was collected between about 2004 and 2018.

The assay, immunoSEQ v3.0, was run at survey level. The repertoire was sequenced with immunoSEQ multiplex PCR; TCRdb's copy has only in-frame clones and lacks some. The data show approximately 29,000 clones, over 90% seen once. About this clone: No antigen is known for it.

Prior to DNA extraction, the samples held about 0.9-11 million cryopreserved PBMC. Source: unsorted PBMCs, taken 6.2 years after starting antiretroviral therapy. This clonotype originated in a man aged 35-49 years with HIV. This chain links TRBV13 with TRBJ1-4; 10 bases align to TRBD1. The CDR3 sequence is CASSLAWDRGEKLFF. As DNA, the CDR3 is TGTGCCAGCAGCTTAGCTTGGGACAGGGGTGAAAAACTGTTTTTT.